A selection of T cell receptor beta chains follows, all from one sample in a study of control samples from healthy donors and cancer patients. TCRdb keeps only in-frame clones here, not all; method: immunoSEQ multiplex PCR. The sample consists of approximately 140,000 clones, around nine tenths of them appearing once. Sequencing used blood. The receptors derive from a woman in her 30s in good health. Both conserved end residues are part of each CDR3. A D gene is named only where the DNA matches it firmly. Clone size is stated in some rows and not others, as once, few, many or a class when expanded.

CASSEAGGLAKNIQYF,TGTGCCAGCAGTGAAGCGGGCGGACTAGCCAAAAACATTCAGTACTTC,TRBV6-1,-,TRBJ2-4,-,16
CRVGGAMWEGRSYNEQFF,TGCAGGGTGGGGGGGGCCATGTGGGAGGGCCGCTCCTACAATGAGCAGTTCTTC,TRBV29-1,-,TRBJ2-1,-,18
CASRLDGGVYEQYF,TGTGCCAGCAGACTGGACGGTGGTGTGTACGAGCAGTACTTC,TRBV6-6,-,TRBJ2-7,-,14
CASSPGLAGGSDTQYF,TGTGCCAGCTCACCTGGACTAGCGGGAGGTTCAGATACGCAGTATTTT,TRBV18,TRBD2,TRBJ2-3,-,16
CASSDTGQNKVGNQPQHF,TGTGCCAGCAGTGATACGGGACAGAACAAAGTTGGAAACCAGCCCCAGCATTTT,TRBV2,TRBD1,TRBJ1-5,-,18
CATSDARRYF,TGTGCCACCAGTGATGCCCGGCGGTACTTC,TRBV24-1,-,TRBJ2-7,-,10
CSASPTGLYEQYF,TGCAGTGCTAGTCCGACAGGGTTATACGAGCAGTACTTC,TRBV20-1,TRBD1,TRBJ2-7,once,13
CASSLPVPYEQYF,TGTGCCAGCAGTTTACCAGTACCCTACGAGCAGTACTTC,TRBV12-3/TRBV12-4,-,TRBJ2-7,once,13
CASSYSGRSGNTIYF,TGTGCCAGCAGTTACTCGGGAAGATCTGGAAACACCATATATTTT,TRBV6-5,-,TRBJ1-3,once,15
CASSLGPGGDTQYF,TGTGCCAGCAGCCTCGGACCCGGCGGAGATACGCAGTATTTT,TRBV11-2,-,TRBJ2-3,-,14
CASSRYQGGSGNTIYF,TGTGCCAGCAGCCGCTATCAGGGGGGCTCTGGAAACACCATATATTTT,TRBV5-6,TRBD1,TRBJ1-3,-,16
CASSSRGHSYEQYF,TGCGCCAGCAGCTCCAGGGGGCATTCCTACGAGCAGTACTTC,TRBV5-1,TRBD1,TRBJ2-7,once,14
CATSGRGQNTGELFF,TGTGCCACCAGTGGGAGGGGGCAGAACACCGGGGAGCTGTTTTTT,TRBV24-1,-,TRBJ2-2,-,15
CASSYGQDYNEQFF,TGTGCCAGCAGCTACGGGCAGGACTACAATGAGCAGTTCTTC,TRBV5-6,-,TRBJ2-1,-,14
CASSEGTSGRDAYNEQFF,TGTGCCAGCAGTGAAGGGACTAGCGGGAGGGACGCATACAATGAGCAGTTCTTC,TRBV6-1,TRBD2,TRBJ2-1,-,18
CASSLVSRDTEAFF,TGCGCCAGCAGCTTGGTGTCCCGGGATACTGAAGCTTTCTTT,TRBV5-1,-,TRBJ1-1,-,14